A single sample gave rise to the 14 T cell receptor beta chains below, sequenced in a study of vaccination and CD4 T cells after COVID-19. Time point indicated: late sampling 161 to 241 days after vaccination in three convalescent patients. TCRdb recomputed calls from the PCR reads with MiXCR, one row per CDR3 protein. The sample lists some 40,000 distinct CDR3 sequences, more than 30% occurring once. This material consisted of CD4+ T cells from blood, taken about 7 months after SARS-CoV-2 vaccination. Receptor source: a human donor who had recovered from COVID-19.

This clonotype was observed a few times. CDR3 nucleotides: TGTGCCACCAGTGAGCCGTGGGGGATTGCGGGGGAGCTGTTTTTT. This codes for CATSEPWGIAGELFF. The J gene is TRBJ2-2, the V gene TRBV24-1, with D possibly being TRBD1 or TRBD2 (5 bases each). Trimming stripped 4 bases from V and 8 bases from J, with 16 bases between. Germline V lookup: CDR1 KGHDR, CDR2 SFDVKD. This CDR3 comprises 15 residues.

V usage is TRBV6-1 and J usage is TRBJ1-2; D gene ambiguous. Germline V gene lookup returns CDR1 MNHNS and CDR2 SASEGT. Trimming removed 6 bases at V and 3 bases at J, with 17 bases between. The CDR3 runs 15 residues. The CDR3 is CASRPDHLLDYGYTF. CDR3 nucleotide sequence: TGTGCCAGCAGGCCGGATCACTTACTGGACTATGGCTACACCTTC.

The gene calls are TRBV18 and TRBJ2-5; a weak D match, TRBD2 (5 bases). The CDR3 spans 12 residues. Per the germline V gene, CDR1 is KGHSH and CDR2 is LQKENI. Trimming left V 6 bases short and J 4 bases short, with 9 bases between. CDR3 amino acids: CASSRSGETQYF. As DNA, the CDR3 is TGTGCCAGCTCCCGCAGCGGAGAGACCCAGTACTTC.

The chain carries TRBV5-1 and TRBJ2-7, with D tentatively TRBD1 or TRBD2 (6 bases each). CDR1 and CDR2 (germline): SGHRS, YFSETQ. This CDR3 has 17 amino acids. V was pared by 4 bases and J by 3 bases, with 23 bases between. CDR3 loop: CASSRDTPEGRRYEQYF. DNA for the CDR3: TGCGCCAGCAGCAGGGACACTCCTGAGGGGAGGCGCTACGAGCAGTACTTC.

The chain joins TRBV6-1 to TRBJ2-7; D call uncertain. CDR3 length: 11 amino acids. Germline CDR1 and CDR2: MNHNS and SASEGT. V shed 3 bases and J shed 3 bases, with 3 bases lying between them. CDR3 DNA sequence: TGTGCCAGCAGTGACGGCTACGAGCAGTACTTC. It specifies CASSDGYEQYF.

CDR3 nucleotide sequence: TGTGCCAGTATCCCCGCGGGGGGGGCGGGAGGCTACACCTTC. As protein: CASIPAGGAGGYTF. The chain employs TRBV6-1 and TRBJ1-2; maybe TRBD1 (6 bases). Trimming removed 9 bases from V and 8 bases from J, with 22 bases in between. The V gene's germline CDR1 is MNHNS and CDR2 SASEGT. The CDR3 is 14 residues long.

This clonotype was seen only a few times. In DNA, the CDR3 is TGTGCCAGCAGCAACCCCCCCAGGGGCCAGCCCCAGCATTTT. Its protein is CASSNPPRGQPQHF. The gene calls are TRBV6-2 or TRBV6-3 and TRBJ1-5; D may be TRBD1 (6 bases). Germline CDR1 is MNHEY and CDR2 is SVGEGT. This CDR3 is built from 14 residues. V lost 6 bases, J lost 7 bases, and 16 bases lay in between.

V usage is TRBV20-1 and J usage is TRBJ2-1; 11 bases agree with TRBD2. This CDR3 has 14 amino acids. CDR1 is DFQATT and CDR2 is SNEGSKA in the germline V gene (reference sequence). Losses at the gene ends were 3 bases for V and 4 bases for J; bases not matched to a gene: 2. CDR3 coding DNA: TGCAGTGCTAGCGGACTAGCGGGTTACAATGAGCAGTTCTTC. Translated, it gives CSASGLAGYNEQFF.

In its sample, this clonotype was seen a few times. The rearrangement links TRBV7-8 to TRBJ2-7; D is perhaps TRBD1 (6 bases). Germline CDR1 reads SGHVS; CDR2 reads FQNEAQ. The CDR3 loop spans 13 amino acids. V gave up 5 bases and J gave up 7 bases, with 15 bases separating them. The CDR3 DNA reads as TGTGCCAGCAGCAGTTCGGGACAAACGGAGCAGTACTTC. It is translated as CASSSSGQTEQYF. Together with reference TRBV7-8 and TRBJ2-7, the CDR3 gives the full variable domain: GAGVSQSPRYKVAKRGQDVALRCDPISGHVSLFWYQQALGQGPEFLTYFQNEAQLDKSGLPSDRFFAERPEGSVSTLKIQRTQQEDSAVYLCASSSSGQTEQYFGPGTRLTVT.

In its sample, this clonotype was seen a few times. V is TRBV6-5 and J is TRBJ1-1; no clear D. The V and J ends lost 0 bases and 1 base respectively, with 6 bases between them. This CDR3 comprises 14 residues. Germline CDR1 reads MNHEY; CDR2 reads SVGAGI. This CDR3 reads CASSYSRQNTEAFF. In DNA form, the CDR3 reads TGTGCCAGCAGTTACTCACGGCAGAACACTGAAGCTTTCTTT.

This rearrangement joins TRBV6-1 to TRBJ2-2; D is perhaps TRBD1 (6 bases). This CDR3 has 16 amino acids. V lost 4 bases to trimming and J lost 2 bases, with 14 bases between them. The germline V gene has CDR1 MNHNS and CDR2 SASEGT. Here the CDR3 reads CASSGWTEVNTGELFF. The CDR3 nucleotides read TGTGCCAGCAGTGGGTGGACAGAAGTTAACACCGGGGAGCTGTTTTTT.

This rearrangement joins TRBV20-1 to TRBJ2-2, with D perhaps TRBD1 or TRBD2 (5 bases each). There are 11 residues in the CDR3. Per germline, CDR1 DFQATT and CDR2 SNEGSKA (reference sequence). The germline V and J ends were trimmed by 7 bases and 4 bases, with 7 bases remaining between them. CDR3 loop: CSGGVTGELFF. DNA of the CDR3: TGCAGTGGAGGGGTCACCGGGGAGCTGTTTTTT.

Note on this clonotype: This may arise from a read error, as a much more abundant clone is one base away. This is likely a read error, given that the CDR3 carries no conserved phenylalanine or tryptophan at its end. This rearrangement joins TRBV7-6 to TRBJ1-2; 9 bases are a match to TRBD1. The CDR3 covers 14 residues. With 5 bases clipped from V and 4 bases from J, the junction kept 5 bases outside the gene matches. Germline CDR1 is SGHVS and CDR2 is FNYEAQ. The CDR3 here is CASSASTGGYGYTL. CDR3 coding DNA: TGTGCCAGCAGCGCCTCGACAGGGGGCTATGGCTACACCCTC.

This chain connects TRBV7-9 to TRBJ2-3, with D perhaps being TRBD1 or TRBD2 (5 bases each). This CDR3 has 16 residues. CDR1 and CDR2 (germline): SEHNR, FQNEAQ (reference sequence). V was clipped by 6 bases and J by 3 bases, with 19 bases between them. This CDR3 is CASRPPYGGVTDTQYF. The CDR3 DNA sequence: TGTGCCAGCAGGCCCCCTTATGGGGGAGTAACAGATACGCAGTATTTT. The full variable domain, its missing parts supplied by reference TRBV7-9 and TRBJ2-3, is DTGVSQNPRHKITKRGQNVTFRCDPISEHNRLYWYRQTLGQGPEFLTYFQNEAQLEKSRLLSDRFSAERPKGSFSTLEIQRTEQGDSAMYLCASRPPYGGVTDTQYFGPGTRLTVL.